This is a list of T cell receptor beta chains from one sample in a study of blood T cell repertoires in COVID-19. This table comes from immunoSEQ multiplex PCR, and its TCRdb copy is limited to in-frame clones, with some not included. The repertoire consists of hundreds of thousands of clones, with 70% to 90% occurring once and the leading ten covering approximately 5.1%. Sequencing input: peripheral blood. The receptors stem from a man between 50 and 59 years old with active or convalescent COVID-19. Each CDR3 is given with its conserved first and last residue. D genes are given only for firm matches. Some rows have no size entry. The others give once, few or many, or a class for an expanded clone.

j_call | d_call | clone_size | v_call | cdr3_nt | cdr3_aa
TRBJ2-7 | - | - | TRBV27 | TGTGCCAGCAGTTATCTCGACAGTCAATCGGTGATACGGGAGCAGTACTTC | CASSYLDSQSVIREQYF
TRBJ1-1 | - | - | TRBV12-3/TRBV12-4 | TGTGCCAGCAGTTTAGGGCCGAACACTGAAGCTTTCTTT | CASSLGPNTEAFF
TRBJ2-1 | TRBD1 | - | TRBV5-5 | TGTGCCAGCAGCTTGGGGGGACAGACCTACAATGAGCAGTTCTTC | CASSLGGQTYNEQFF
TRBJ1-3 | - | few | TRBV27 | TGTGCCAGCAGAACAGGGCCCTCTGGAAACACCATATATTTT | CASRTGPSGNTIYF
TRBJ1-1 | - | - | TRBV7-2 | TGTGCCAGCAGCTCCTCGGGGTATACTGAAGCTTTCTTT | CASSSSGYTEAFF
TRBJ1-1 | TRBD1 | - | TRBV28 | TGTGCCAGCAGTTCAGGGGGAAGATTCACTGAAGCTTTCTTT | CASSSGGRFTEAFF
TRBJ1-6 | - | - | TRBV19 | TGTGCCAGTAGCCACAGGGAGTATAATTCACCCCTCCACTTT | CASSHREYNSPLHF
TRBJ1-2 | - | - | TRBV19 | TGTGCCAGTAGTACCCGGGGAGGGGCTGCTTATGGCTACACCTTC | CASSTRGGAAYGYTF
TRBJ2-7 | - | - | TRBV6-5 | TGTGCCAGCTCCCTCAGGGGCCTGCGAAACCACGAGCAGTACTTC | CASSLRGLRNHEQYF
TRBJ2-3 | - | - | TRBV3-1/TRBV3-2 | TGTGCCAGCAGCCAACCCGGGACACTTCCTAGCACAGATACGCAGTATTTT | CASSQPGTLPSTDTQYF
TRBJ1-3 | - | few | TRBV18 | TGTGCCAGCTCACCTCCGGGAGTCGCTGGAAACACCATATATTTT | CASSPPGVAGNTIYF
TRBJ1-2 | TRBD1 | - | TRBV15 | TGTGCCACCAGCAGAGAGCGGTGGGCCGGGACAGATAACTATGGCTACACCTTC | CATSRERWAGTDNYGYTF
TRBJ1-1 | - | - | TRBV28 | TGTGCCAGCAGGCCCGGGCTCTCGGAGGGGTCTTTCTTT | CASRPGLSEGSFF
TRBJ1-1 | - | - | TRBV6-4 | TGTGCCAGCAGTGACGGGCCAAAAGGGGGAGAAGCTTTCTTT | CASSDGPKGGEAFF
TRBJ2-7 | TRBD2 | - | TRBV7-2 | TGTGCCAGCAGCTTTCGGGCGGGGGACGAGCAGTACTTC | CASSFRAGDEQYF
TRBJ2-1 | - | - | TRBV5-5 | TGTGCCAGCACCCTGGGCCCCCTGGAGGGGAGCCGTTCCAATGAGCAGTTCTTC | CASTLGPLEGSRSNEQFF
TRBJ1-1 | - | - | TRBV6-5 | TGTGCCAGCAGTTACCTTGGCAGCGGGGCCGACACTGAAGCTTTCTTT | CASSYLGSGADTEAFF
TRBJ2-3 | - | - | TRBV27 | TGTGCCAGCACGGGCACAGATACGCAGTATTTT | CASTGTDTQYF
TRBJ2-1 | TRBD2 | - | TRBV7-9 | TGTGCCAGCAGCTCACCCTTAGCGGGAGGGCCCTACAATGAGCAGTTCTTC | CASSSPLAGGPYNEQFF
TRBJ2-7 | TRBD1 | - | TRBV6-1 | TGTGCCAGCAGTGAAGTAGGGGACAGCCTTTACGAGCAGTACTTC | CASSEVGDSLYEQYF
TRBJ2-7 | - | few | TRBV28 | TGTGCCAGCAGCGCCGGGACATCTATTCCCTACGAGCAGTACTTC | CASSAGTSIPYEQYF
TRBJ2-2 | TRBD1 | - | TRBV7-6 | TGTGCCAGCAGCTTCGGGACAGTCACCGGGGAGCTGTTTTTT | CASSFGTVTGELFF
TRBJ2-7 | TRBD2 | - | TRBV4-1 | TGCGCCAGCAGCCAACCCACTAGCGGGAGAACCTACGAGCAGTACTTC | CASSQPTSGRTYEQYF
TRBJ1-3 | - | once | TRBV28 | TGTGCCAGCAAGAGTCGGGACAACTCTGGAAACACCATATATTTT | CASKSRDNSGNTIYF
TRBJ2-2 | TRBD1 | - | TRBV25-1 | TGTGCCAGCAGGGAGACAGGGGCTTTCACCGGGGAGCTGTTTTTT | CASRETGAFTGELFF
TRBJ1-1 | TRBD1 | - | TRBV11-2 | TGTGCCAGCAGCTTAAGAGGACAGGTGAACACTGAAGCTTTCTTT | CASSLRGQVNTEAFF
TRBJ1-1 | - | - | TRBV15 | TGTGCCACCAGCAGAGAACTGGGACACCGGGGAACGACTGAAGCTTTCTTT | CATSRELGHRGTTEAFF
TRBJ2-1 | - | once | TRBV28 | TGTGCCAGCAGTCTGTCCTTTCTCCGGAATGAGCAGTTCTTC | CASSLSFLRNEQFF
TRBJ1-6 | TRBD1 | - | TRBV9 | TGTGCCAGCAGTTGGGGGACAGGGCGGAATTCACCCCTCCACTTT | CASSWGTGRNSPLHF
TRBJ2-1 | TRBD2 | - | TRBV9 | TGTGCCAGCAGCAAATTTAGCGGGATAGGTAATGAGCAGTTCTTC | CASSKFSGIGNEQFF
TRBJ2-7 | - | medium-sized | TRBV4-3 | TGCGCCAGCAGCCAAGGGCAGGCCTACGAGCAGTACTTC | CASSQGQAYEQYF
TRBJ1-6 | TRBD1 | - | TRBV9 | TGTGCCAGCAGCGATCTCGGGACAGCTAATTCACCCCTCCACTTT | CASSDLGTANSPLHF
TRBJ2-1 | TRBD2 | - | TRBV6-5 | TGTGCCAGCAGTTTACTACTAGCGGGAGGTGGTGAGCAGTTCTTC | CASSLLLAGGGEQFF
TRBJ1-2 | - | - | TRBV28 | TGTGCCAGCAGTTTGTTGAACAGCGGGCGCGGCTACACCTTC | CASSLLNSGRGYTF
TRBJ2-1 | - | - | TRBV7-3 | TGTGCCAGCAGCCAAGGGGGAGGGACCTACAATGAGCAGTTCTTC | CASSQGGGTYNEQFF
TRBJ2-7 | TRBD1 | - | TRBV30 | TGTGCCTGGAGTGTACTCGGGACAGGTTTCTCCTACGAGCAGTACTTC | CAWSVLGTGFSYEQYF
TRBJ2-7 | TRBD1 | - | TRBV3-1/TRBV3-2 | TGTGCCAGCAGCCAACGACAGGGGGCGATCGAGCAGTACTTC | CASSQRQGAIEQYF
TRBJ2-5 | TRBD2 | - | TRBV3-1/TRBV3-2 | TGTGCCAGCAGCCTACTAGCGGGAGGAGAGACCCAGTACTTC | CASSLLAGGETQYF
TRBJ2-7 | TRBD1 | - | TRBV4-1 | TGCGCCAGCAGCCACCGGGACAGGGGGCCGGACGAGCAGTACTTC | CASSHRDRGPDEQYF
TRBJ1-2 | - | - | TRBV19 | TGTGCCAGTAGTATAGGATTCCAGGTTGAAAGGGGCTACACCTTC | CASSIGFQVERGYTF
TRBJ2-6 | - | - | TRBV19 | TGTGCCAGTAGTATTAGAGGAGTTGCTGGGGCCAACGTCCTGACTTTC | CASSIRGVAGANVLTF
TRBJ2-1 | - | - | TRBV4-1 | TGCGCCAGCAGCCAAGACAGGCAGTCCTACAATGAGCAGTTCTTC | CASSQDRQSYNEQFF
TRBJ2-5 | - | - | TRBV28 | TGTGCCAGCAGTCTAACCGGGACACATCAAGAGACCCAGTACTTC | CASSLTGTHQETQYF
TRBJ1-2 | - | - | TRBV12-3/TRBV12-4 | TGTGCCAGCAGTTTCGAGGGGGTGAGCTACACCTTC | CASSFEGVSYTF
TRBJ1-2 | - | - | TRBV27 | TGTGCCAGCAGTTTATCTGGGGGCTTTTCAAACTATGGCTACACCTTC | CASSLSGGFSNYGYTF
TRBJ2-7 | TRBD2 | few | TRBV4-3 | TGCGCCAGCAGCCAAAGGAGGGTTGCACCGGGACTAGCGAAGTACGAGCAGTACTTC | CASSQRRVAPGLAKYEQYF
TRBJ2-3 | TRBD1 | - | TRBV27 | TGTGCCAGCAGTTTATATCGGGACAGGGGGCCAGATACGCAGTATTTT | CASSLYRDRGPDTQYF
TRBJ2-3 | - | - | TRBV5-1 | TGCGCCAGCAGCTTGTGGCGGATCACAGATACGCAGTATTTT | CASSLWRITDTQYF
TRBJ1-1 | - | - | TRBV7-9 | TGTGCCAGCAGCCCAGACAGTATGAACACTGAAGCTTTCTTT | CASSPDSMNTEAFF
TRBJ1-1 | - | - | TRBV14 | TGTGCCAGCAGCATTCCGGGACTGCGGAACACTGAAGCTTTCTTT | CASSIPGLRNTEAFF
TRBJ1-5 | - | - | TRBV10-2 | TGCGCCAGCAGATCAAATAGCAATCAGCCCCAGCATTTT | CASRSNSNQPQHF
TRBJ1-2 | - | - | TRBV4-2 | TGTGCCAGCAGCCAAGATTTAACAGGGTCTAACTATGGCTACACCTTC | CASSQDLTGSNYGYTF
TRBJ2-3 | TRBD2 | - | TRBV3-1/TRBV3-2 | TGTGCCAGCAGCCAAGAACTACTAGCGGGAGCTGAGACAGATACGCAGTATTTT | CASSQELLAGAETDTQYF
TRBJ2-1 | - | - | TRBV21-1 | TGTGCCAGCAGCATTTATCCGACTCCGGTCTCCTACAATGAGCAGTTCTTC | CASSIYPTPVSYNEQFF
TRBJ2-1 | TRBD2 | - | TRBV6-2/TRBV6-3 | TGTGCCAGCAGTTACCGAGCGGGAGTAGGCTACAATGAGCAGTTCTTC | CASSYRAGVGYNEQFF
TRBJ1-5 | - | - | TRBV2 | TGTGCCAGCAGTGAATTTGCAGGGGCCAATCAGCCCCAGCATTTT | CASSEFAGANQPQHF
TRBJ2-2 | - | - | TRBV4-3 | TGCGCCAGCAGCCAAGAATCCCCAGCGGAGACCACCGGGGAGCTGTTTTTT | CASSQESPAETTGELFF
TRBJ2-1 | - | - | TRBV6-5 | TGTGCCAGCAGTTACTCCTTGGACAGCTACAATGAGCAGTTCTTC | CASSYSLDSYNEQFF
TRBJ2-5 | - | - | TRBV4-3 | TGCGCCAGCAGCCAAGGCCACAGAGAGGGAGAGACCCAGTACTTC | CASSQGHREGETQYF
TRBJ2-1 | - | - | TRBV9 | TGTGCCAGCAGCGTAGACTCAGGAGGGAATGAGCAGTTCTTC | CASSVDSGGNEQFF